What follows are 30 T cell receptor beta chains derived from one specimen sequenced in a study of cytomegalovirus exposure and HLA in healthy donors. The PCR used 60 Vbeta and 13 Jbeta primers. Repertoires were generated with immunoSEQ multiplex PCR, while TCRdb's copy carries only in-frame clones and drops some. The repertoire holds about 83,000 clones, with around 81% as singletons. The specimen was PBMCs. These receptors were collected from a woman aged 25-40 years in good health and CMV-seronegative.

This clone has only one observation. The genes are TRBV5-4 and TRBJ1-4, with D maybe TRBD1 (5 bases). Trimming shortened V by 5 bases and J by 0 bases, and 17 bases separated the two germline ends. This CDR3 contains 17 residues. Germline V CDR1 and CDR2: SGHNT, YYREEE (reference sequence). The CDR3 nucleotides read TGTGCCAGCAGTTCGACTGGGGCTGGCACAACTAATGAAAAACTGTTTTTT. This sequence encodes CASSSTGAGTTNEKLFF.

There are a few counts of this clone. The DNA of the CDR3 is TGTGCCAGCAGCTTAGATGGATCCAGGCTTTTTTATGGCTACACCTTC. Protein product: CASSLDGSRLFYGYTF. This chain joins TRBV7-2 and TRBJ1-2, with D uncertain. Trimming left V 1 base short and J 5 bases short, with 17 bases between. Germline CDR1 and CDR2: SGHTA and FQGNSA. This CDR3 is built from 16 residues.

On this clone: One junction end does not reproduce the germline sequence, and a read error may be involved. The DNA of the CDR3 is TGTTCCAGCAGCCCCACACCTTACGAGCAGTACTTC. Translated: CSSSPTPYEQYF. This chain uses TRBV7-9 with TRBJ2-7; D is unclear. The CDR3 consists of 12 residues. CDR1 and CDR2 (germline): SEHNR, FQNEAQ (reference sequence).

This chain joins TRBV5-4 and TRBJ2-3, with TRBD2 identical over 7 bases. V lost 0 bases and J lost 3; bases outside the gene matches: 1. This CDR3 spans 14 amino acids. CDR1 SGHNT and CDR2 YYREEE come from the germline V gene (reference sequence). The CDR3 DNA sequence: TGTGCCAGCAGCTTGGCCGGGGGGACAGATACGCAGTATTTT. The encoded protein is CASSLAGGTDTQYF.

CDR3 residues: CASSSLPGTGGTMSEQFF. DNA for the CDR3: TGTGCCAGCAGCTCACTCCCCGGGACAGGGGGAACAATGTCGGAGCAGTTCTTC. The chain links TRBV7-3 to TRBJ2-1, with 11 bases matching TRBD1. Germline trimming cut 4 bases from V and 10 bases from J; bases unmatched to any gene: 18. The CDR3 sequence is 18 residues long. CDR1 and CDR2 (germline): SGHTA, FQGTGA.

V is TRBV5-6 and J is TRBJ1-2; D is uncertain. Per the germline V gene, CDR1 is SGHDT and CDR2 is YYEEEE. V lost 2 bases and J lost 4, with 15 bases in between. The CDR3 has 15 residues. CDR3 residues: CASSFQIRGTYGYTF. The DNA for the CDR3 is TGTGCCAGCAGCTTTCAGATCCGGGGAACCTATGGCTACACCTTC.

This clone has only one observation. The V call is TRBV6-5, the J call TRBJ2-5, with TRBD2 as a possible D gene (5 bases). With 0 bases removed from V and 4 bases from J, the gap between germline ends came to 15 bases. The germline CDR1 and CDR2 sequences are MNHEY and SVGAGI. The CDR3 has 16 residues. CDR3 loop: CASSYSLASLGETQYF. The DNA of the CDR3 is TGTGCCAGCAGTTACTCTCTGGCTAGCCTGGGAGAGACCCAGTACTTC.

The rearrangement links TRBV7-3 to TRBJ2-1; possible D gene TRBD2, 6 bases. The germline gives CDR1 SGHTA, CDR2 FQGTGA. The CDR3 loop spans 15 amino acids. Trimming left V 6 bases short and J 0 bases short, with 12 bases between. CDR3 sequence: CASSLAFSSYNEQFF. The CDR3 DNA reads as TGTGCCAGCAGTCTAGCGTTTAGCTCCTACAATGAGCAGTTCTTC.

This clone was recorded only once. The rearrangement uses TRBV28 and TRBJ2-1, with 13 bases that match TRBD2. Germline V gives CDR1 MDHEN, CDR2 SYDVKM. This CDR3 has 16 amino acids. The junction had 8 bases not matched to a gene; V was cut back by 6 bases and J by 6 bases. The chain's CDR3 is CASSLGLAGVSNEQFF. The CDR3 coding sequence is TGTGCCAGCAGCCTCGGACTAGCGGGAGTCTCCAATGAGCAGTTCTTC.

The V call is TRBV4-3, the J call TRBJ1-6; a possible D gene is TRBD1 (5 bases). The CDR3 spans 15 residues. V lost 4 bases to trimming and J lost 2 bases, with 9 bases between them. Germline loops: CDR1 LGHNA, CDR2 YSLEER. CDR3 in DNA: TGCGCCAGCAGCCGTCAGGGTGCCTATAATTCACCCCTCCACTTT. Residues: CASSRQGAYNSPLHF.

Here the CDR3 reads CASSSGQWGYGYTF. The CDR3, as DNA: TGTGCCAGCAGTTCCGGACAGTGGGGCTATGGCTACACCTTC. The rearrangement joins TRBV6-5 to TRBJ1-2; D is possibly TRBD1 (6 bases). The V and J ends lost 4 bases and 4 bases respectively, with 13 bases between them. The CDR3 is 14 amino acids. The germline V gene has CDR1 MNHEY and CDR2 SVGAGI.

V is TRBV11-1 and J is TRBJ2-3; tentatively, D is TRBD2 (5 bases). The CDR3 consists of 15 residues. Germline lookup yields CDR1 SGHAT and CDR2 FQDESV (reference sequence). The V end lost 1 base, the J end lost 1 base, and 9 bases lay between the germline ends. DNA of the CDR3: TGTGCCAGCAGCTTAGGGGAGAGGGGCACAGATACGCAGTATTTT. Residues: CASSLGERGTDTQYF.

This clone was detected once. The rearrangement uses TRBV18 and TRBJ1-5, with D perhaps TRBD1 (5 bases). Germline loops: CDR1 KGHSH, CDR2 LQKENI. CDR3 size: 15 residues. Between the trimmed V and J ends, which lost 8 bases and 0 bases, there was a span of 14 bases. The CDR3 sequence: CASQTSGFSNQPQHF. The CDR3 DNA sequence: TGTGCCAGCCAAACTTCAGGGTTTAGCAATCAGCCCCAGCATTTT.

The chain couples TRBV25-1 to TRBJ1-2; D possibly corresponds to TRBD1 (6 bases). Germline lookup yields CDR1 MGHDK and CDR2 SYGVNS. The CDR3 covers 15 residues. The V and J ends lost 1 base and 5 bases respectively, with 14 bases between them. DNA for the CDR3: TGTGCCAGCAGTGAATCACAGGGAAGGCGATATGGCTACACCTTC. Translating it yields CASSESQGRRYGYTF.

This clone was found once. The chain couples TRBV6-5 to TRBJ2-6; tentative D call: TRBD1 (6 bases). Per germline, CDR1 MNHEY and CDR2 SVGAGI. The CDR3 has 15 amino acids. V was trimmed by 6 bases and J by 2 bases, leaving 11 bases between them. CDR3 in amino acids: CASRTGSAGANVLTF. The CDR3 nucleotides read TGTGCCAGCAGGACAGGTTCCGCTGGGGCCAACGTCCTGACTTTC.

J is TRBJ2-1 and V is TRBV11-2; 8 bases fit TRBD2. This CDR3 is built from 18 residues. Germline CDR1 SGHAT, CDR2 FQNNGV. Losses at the gene ends were 5 bases for V and 0 bases for J; bases not matched to a gene: 12. The CDR3 sequence is CASSTRWSSGSSYNEQFF. For the CDR3, the DNA is TGTGCCAGCAGCACTAGATGGTCCAGCGGGAGCTCCTACAATGAGCAGTTCTTC.

Regarding this clone: At the DNA level, this CDR3 is encoded by other sequences in the same sample as well. The V gene is TRBV10-3, the J gene TRBJ2-2, with TRBD1 matching over 8 bases. The CDR3 sequence is 15 residues long. The germline V gene has CDR1 ENHRY and CDR2 SYGVKD. V was clipped by 6 bases and J by 4 bases; unmatched bases: 7. The CDR3 nucleotides read TGTGCCATCAGAGGACAGGGTCGGGGCACCGGGGAGCTGTTTTTT. This codes for CAIRGQGRGTGELFF.

This chain's CDR3 is CASSPLSGNPYEQYF. CDR3 sequence (DNA): TGTGCCAGCTCACCACTTAGCGGGAACCCCTACGAGCAGTACTTC. J is TRBJ2-7 and V is TRBV18, with 8 bases matching TRBD2. With 1 base clipped from V and 2 bases from J, the junction kept 4 bases outside the gene matches. The length of the CDR3 is 15 residues. Germline V CDR1 and CDR2: KGHSH, LQKENI.

CDR3 bases: TGCGCCAGCAGCTTGGGGCCGGCAGTCGGGAACGTTGAGCAGTTCTTC. Translating it yields CASSLGPAVGNVEQFF. The chain is built from TRBV5-1 and TRBJ2-1; a possible D gene is TRBD2 (5 bases). Germline V gives CDR1 SGHRS, CDR2 YFSETQ. CDR3 size: 16 residues. Trimming left V 0 bases short and J 9 bases short, with 19 bases between.

This chain connects TRBV9 to TRBJ2-1; TRBD2 matches at 8 bases. Unmatched junction bases numbered 2, after V lost 0 bases and J lost 6 bases. This CDR3 spans 14 amino acids. Germline V lookup: CDR1 SGDLS, CDR2 YYNGEE. The CDR3 nucleotides read TGTGCCAGCAGCGTAGATCTAGCGGGCAATGAGCAGTTCTTC. Amino acids: CASSVDLAGNEQFF.

J is TRBJ1-3 and V is TRBV5-4, with a tentative D call TRBD1 (6 bases). V was cut by 4 bases and J by 4 bases, with 18 bases left in between. The CDR3 is 16 amino acids. Per germline, CDR1 SGHNT and CDR2 YYREEE (reference sequence). This CDR3 reads CASSPGQPKSGNTIYF. CDR3 nucleotide sequence: TGTGCCAGCAGCCCAGGACAGCCTAAATCCGGAAACACCATATATTTT.

The chain is built from TRBV7-9 and TRBJ2-1; 9 bases line up with TRBD1. Trimming cost V 1 base and J 6 bases; bases outside gene matches: 7. CDR1 and CDR2 from the germline V gene are SEHNR and FQNEAQ (reference sequence). This CDR3 comprises 16 residues. The CDR3 sequence is CASSLVTGGGPNEQFF. Here the CDR3 DNA reads TGTGCCAGCAGCTTAGTGACAGGGGGTGGCCCCAATGAGCAGTTCTTC.

The chain carries TRBV5-5 and TRBJ2-2, with D possibly being TRBD2 (5 bases). The V and J ends lost 5 bases and 0 bases respectively, with 11 bases between them. The CDR3 is made up of 15 amino acids. CDR1 is SGHKS and CDR2 is YYEKEE in the germline V gene (reference sequence). For the CDR3, the DNA is TGTGCCAGCAGGCCCGGAGGATCGAACACCGGGGAGCTGTTTTTT. It yields the protein CASRPGGSNTGELFF.

This clone was seen just once. V gene TRBV9 combines with J gene TRBJ1-4; D is undetermined. CDR3 length equals 14 residues. Germline loops: CDR1 SGDLS, CDR2 YYNGEE. The V gene lost 4 bases and the J gene lost 7 bases, with 14 bases spanning the gap. CDR3 sequence (DNA): TGTGCCAGCAGCCAAGATGGGTGGGCTGAAAAACTGTTTTTT. This encodes CASSQDGWAEKLFF.

J is TRBJ2-1 and V is TRBV10-3; D unclear. Germline values: CDR1 ENHRY, CDR2 SYGVKD. The CDR3 loop spans 13 amino acids. V was shortened by 0 bases and J by 12 bases, with 12 bases between the two germline ends. CDR3 in amino acids: CAISESGLHVQFF. The CDR3 coding sequence is TGTGCCATCAGTGAGTCGGGCCTCCATGTGCAGTTCTTC.

The rearrangement joins TRBV19 to TRBJ1-2; a possible D gene is TRBD1 (5 bases). Looked up from germline, CDR1 is LNHDA and CDR2 is SQIVND (reference sequence). CDR3 length equals 14 residues. Trimming took off 5 bases at V and 0 bases at J, with 10 bases between the two ends. The CDR3 reads CASSATGANYGYTF. CDR3 DNA sequence: TGTGCCAGTAGTGCAACAGGAGCTAACTATGGCTACACCTTC.

This chain connects TRBV27 to TRBJ1-1, with 7 bases fitting TRBD1. The CDR3 consists of 15 residues. The J segment lost 5 bases and the V segment lost 8 bases, leaving 14 bases of the junction unmatched. The germline gives CDR1 MNHEY, CDR2 SMNVEV (reference sequence). Here the CDR3 DNA reads TGTGCCAGCGGCGACAGGGCCCTTCTGTGGACTGAAGCTTTCTTT. Its protein is CASGDRALLWTEAFF.

The rearrangement joins TRBV7-9 to TRBJ1-1; 7 bases are shared with TRBD1. The CDR3 is made up of 12 amino acids. V lost 10 bases, J lost 6 bases, and 8 bases stayed unmatched. Germline lookup yields CDR1 SEHNR and CDR2 FQNEAQ (reference sequence). The CDR3 sequence: CAIRQGNAEAFF. CDR3 DNA: TGTGCCATCAGACAGGGAAACGCTGAAGCTTTCTTT.

The gene calls are TRBV30 and TRBJ2-7; the match to TRBD2 covers 9 bases. V trimming: 0 bases; J trimming: 10 bases; junction bases outside the gene matches: 4. This CDR3 is built from 12 residues. Per germline, CDR1 GTSNPN and CDR2 SVGIG (reference sequence). This CDR3 is CAWSVTSGRQYF. CDR3 nucleotides: TGTGCCTGGAGTGTAACTAGCGGGCGACAGTACTTC.

This chain links TRBV5-6 with TRBJ2-7, with unresolved D. The CDR3 is made up of 14 amino acids. CDR1 SGHDT and CDR2 YYEEEE come from the germline V gene. V was cut by 2 bases and J by 6 bases, with 15 bases left in between. This CDR3 is CASSFGGPLSEQYF. CDR3 in DNA: TGTGCCAGCAGCTTTGGCGGCCCCCTAAGCGAGCAGTACTTC.